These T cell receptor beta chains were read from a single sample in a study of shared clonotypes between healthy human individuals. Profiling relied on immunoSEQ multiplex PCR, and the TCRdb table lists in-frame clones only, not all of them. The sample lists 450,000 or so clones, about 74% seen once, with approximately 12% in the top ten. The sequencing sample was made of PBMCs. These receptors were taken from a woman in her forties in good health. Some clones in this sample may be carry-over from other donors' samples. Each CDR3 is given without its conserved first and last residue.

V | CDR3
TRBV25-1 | ASQPGRSTEAF
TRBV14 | ASSRTYWETQY
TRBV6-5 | ASSGWGTLGEQY
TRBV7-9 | ASSLAFPAGGYEQY
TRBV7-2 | ASSSGTSVYNEQF
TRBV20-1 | SAREAGRQF
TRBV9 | ASSVGTSGQNEQF
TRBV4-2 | ASSQVQGVQETQY
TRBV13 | ASSFNRGLEQY
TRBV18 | ASSPWTSGAYNEQF
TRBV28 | ASSLSRDRSYEQY
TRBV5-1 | ASSLVPNTGELF
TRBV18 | ASSPRVEETQY
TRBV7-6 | ASSWGLAVQETQY
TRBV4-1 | ASSPGTFYEQY
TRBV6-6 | ASSPRDEQF
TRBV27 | ASSWGSPNTGELF
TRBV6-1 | ASSVGTGANYGYT
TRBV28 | ASSLQGWGRREQY
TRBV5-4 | ASNRQEGETQY
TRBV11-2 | ASSLARTSGRAGEQF
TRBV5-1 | ASSLASSGTGELF
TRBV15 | ATSRDRFGETQY
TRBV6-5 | ASRKDGTYEQY
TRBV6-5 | ASSYRIGVGANVLT
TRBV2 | ASSENSGRYEQY
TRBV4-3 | ASSQGASGRGNEQF
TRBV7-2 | ASSFGGSSNTQY
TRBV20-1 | SARVYEQY
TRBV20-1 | SANQGGEQY
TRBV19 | ASSITGLRSEQY
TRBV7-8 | ASSYRTGYGADTQY
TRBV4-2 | ASSQVSANTGELF
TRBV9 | ASSVGGQGGGYT
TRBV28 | ASSRGGGEANYGYT